Reported below is one T cell receptor beta chain. What it binds is not known. Trimming took off 3 bases at V and 5 bases at J, with 17 bases between the two ends. CDR3 length: 15 amino acids. In germline, CDR1 is LGHNA, CDR2 YNFKEQ. The data derive from a study of shared clonotypes between healthy human individuals. Broader study findings: Naive subsets usually exceeded memory subsets in estimated richness.

There were no recent acute infections or vaccinations among the donors, who were healthy HIV-negative adults. As processed by the authors: For the immunoSEQ data, sequences were junction-only without quality scores, so filtering differed. Repertoires were generated with immunoSEQ multiplex PCR, while TCRdb's copy carries only in-frame clones and drops some. V and J calls and clone size come straight from that table; D and trimming were deduced from the DNA. The sample consists of roughly 410,000 clones, about 96% of them appearing once. This sequence was found in a young man in good health. The chain joins TRBV4-2 to TRBJ2-7; maybe TRBD2 (7 bases). The sample taken for sequencing was memory CD8+ T cells sorted from blood. As to subset: CD45RO+ cells pooled with CCR7-negative TemRA cells. CDR3 DNA: TGTGCCAGCAGCCAGCCCCAGGGAGGGGGAAACGAGCAGTACTTC. Encoded protein: CASSQPQGGGNEQYF.